This T cell receptor beta chain derives from a study of Ad26.COV2.S vaccination and SARS-CoV-2 variants. Worth noting for this clone: Its target is not known.

Study results and caveats: Measurement of non-spike TCR breadth gave similar results in vaccine and placebo recipients.

Sequenced by immunoSEQ multiplex PCR; TCRdb stores in-frame clones only, minus some. The sample contains about 280,000 clones, about 87% of which appear only once. In germline, CDR1 is MNHEY, CDR2 SVGEGT. Trimming removed 5 bases from V and 1 base from J, with 12 bases in between. This CDR3 contains 15 residues. Treatment given: about 20 received Ad26.COV2.S at low or high dose, single or two shots; about 5 received placebo; per-sample allocation not given. Collection of samples fell on day 63 after the first vaccine or placebo injection. This sequence originates from a person between 18 and 59 years old who received the Ad26.COV2.S COVID-19 vaccine or a placebo. The chain combines TRBV6-2 or TRBV6-3 with TRBJ1-3, with D perhaps TRBD1 (6 bases). The material was peripheral blood, obtained in a trial of Ad26.COV2.S vaccine versus placebo. As DNA, the CDR3 is TGTGCCAGCAGTACCTTAGGGACATCTGGAAACACCATATATTTT. Protein product: CASSTLGTSGNTIYF.